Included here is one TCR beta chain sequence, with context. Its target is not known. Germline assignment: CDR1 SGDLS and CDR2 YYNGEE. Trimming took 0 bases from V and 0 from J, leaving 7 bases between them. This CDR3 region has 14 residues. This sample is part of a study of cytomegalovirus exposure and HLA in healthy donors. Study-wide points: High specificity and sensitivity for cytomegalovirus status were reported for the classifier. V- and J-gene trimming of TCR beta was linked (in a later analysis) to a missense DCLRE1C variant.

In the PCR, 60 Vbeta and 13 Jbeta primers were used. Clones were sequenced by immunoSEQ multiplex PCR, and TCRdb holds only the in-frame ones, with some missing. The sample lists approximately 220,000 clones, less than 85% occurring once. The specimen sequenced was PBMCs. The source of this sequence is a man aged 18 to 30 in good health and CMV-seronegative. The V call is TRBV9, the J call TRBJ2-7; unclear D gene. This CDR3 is CASSVAQFSYEQYF. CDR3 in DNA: TGTGCCAGCAGCGTAGCCCAGTTCTCCTACGAGCAGTACTTC.